This T cell receptor beta chain emerged from a study of cytomegalovirus exposure and HLA in healthy donors (dated by TCRdb to 2016 to 2017). About the study as a whole: An earlier analysis of about 530 of the donors reported approximately 280 Gb of sequence data and 117 million unique TCR beta sequences obtained from about 170 million T cells. An early release covering roughly 600 HLA-typed donors comprised about 300 gigabases of sequencing data and about 90 million unique TCR sequences. Among the roughly 430 genotyped donors, around 81% belonged to the genetic ancestry cluster associated with self-reported Caucasian donors. The study aimed to test whether signatures of past pathogen exposure could be identified by cataloging public T cell receptors. The study used immunosequencing to profile the T cell repertoires of approximately 690 subjects and linked those repertoires to cytomegalovirus serostatus. In addition to the first cohort of hundreds of subjects, a separate validation cohort of 130 or so different subjects was used. The study combined high-throughput TCR immunosequencing, statistical association of individual TCRs with disease status, and machine learning to predict cytomegalovirus infection status. A later analysis re-analyzed previously published TCR beta repertoires from roughly 600 donors and added high-resolution HLA genotyping to study TCR occurrence patterns. Rather than using new phenotypic data, the later analysis identified candidate immune exposures from TCR beta sequences and from how often those sequences occurred across donors. An earlier analysis of 587 of the donors used high-throughput TCR beta sequencing to judge whether each TCR beta V gene segment behaved as functional or pseudogenic. Donor age, sex, ethnicity and CMV serostatus were compiled together with the repertoire data. A later genetic analysis used genome-wide SNP genotypes for about three fifths of the roughly 700 donors, treating that subset as a discovery cohort. All discovery cohort repertoires had been generated on a single sequencing platform. HLA typing covered class I and class II loci at four-digit resolution. The number of typed donors differed by locus: roughly 629-640 for A, B, C, DRB1 and DQB1; approximately 520 for DQA1; about 600 for DPA1; and roughly 490 for DPB1. Roughly five DR-DQ haplotypes were treated as single units for association and clustering because of strong linkage in the cohort. Across 398 genotyped donors of the cohort, an average of approximately 220,000 unique TCR beta nucleotide sequences per donor were sequenced, and 15% to 20% of those sequences were non-productive.

The receptor library was made with the immunoSEQ multiplex PCR assay. For the multiplex PCR, a mixture combining 60 forward primers for TCR Vbeta segments and 13 reverse primers for TCR Jbeta segments was used. The CDR3 region of rearranged TCR beta genes was amplified from genomic DNA by a multiplex PCR assay. The amplified TCR beta libraries were sequenced on the Illumina HiSeq System as 87-base-pair reads. The authors processed their data as follows. A later analysis counted approximately 84 million unique TCR beta chains across the 600 to 850 repertoires, and about 10 million of these chains were shared by at least two donors. A nearest-neighbor algorithm error-corrected the raw reads and collapsed the reads into unique sequences, merging closely related sequences to remove PCR and sequencing errors. V, D and J gene segments were assigned by aligning CDR3 sequences to IMGT reference sequences. Each retained sequence needed at least a six-nucleotide match to both a V gene segment and a J gene segment. Rearrangements were classified as productive when the CDR3 lacked stop codons and remained in frame with V and J, and all other rearrangements were classified as non-productive. Following IMGT convention, CDR3 was defined as the stretch from the second conserved V-encoded cysteine to the conserved J-encoded phenylalanine. In an earlier analysis of more than 550 of the donors, sequences lacking an unambiguous match to a single V gene segment were excluded. An earlier analysis of fewer than 650 of the donors classified V segments as functional when productive rearrangements were above 56.7% and as segregating when the standard deviation between donors was above 5%. A statistical classification framework was built for diagnosing cytomegalovirus status from the catalog of TCR beta chain sequences. V and J gene assignment, in a later analysis, came from comparing TCR nucleotide sequences with IMGT/GENE-DB human TR gene sequences. Using the TCRdist pipeline, a later analysis assigned CDR3 sequences along with most-parsimonious VDJ recombination scenarios. In a later analysis, each TCR beta chain was defined by its CDR3 amino acid sequence together with its V-gene family, and reads without a unique V-gene family were excluded. A later analysis removed 592 highly shared, low-generation-probability nucleotide sequences to deal with suspected cross-contamination and a sequencing artifact. A later analysis calculated a clonal expansion index for each public chain from normalized within-repertoire ranks of inferred template counts. A later analysis computed generation probabilities with a VDJ recombination model fitted to out-of-frame rearrangements, and checked the results against IGoR. In a later analysis, TCR-TCR, TCR-HLA and TCR-CMV co-occurrence was scored with hypergeometric tests, and a repertoire-size bias correction was applied to TCR pairs. To estimate false discovery rates, a later analysis permuted the HLA or CMV assignments 20 times. In a later analysis, co-occurring TCRs were grouped using DBSCAN, with TCRdist sequence similarity added in when clustering inside HLA-allele-positive subsets. Co-occurrence clustering excluded repertoires with fewer than 30,000 or more than 120,000 public chains, plus five with anomalous nucleotide sharing. What TCRdb holds here is the immuneACCESS table cut down to in-frame rearrangements. Part of the clones is not present; checked against another copy, under half of the missing clones reflect an unresolved V gene, and the others are unexplained. From that table come the V and J calls and clone size; the DNA was used to work out D and trimming. Present in this sample are some 200,000 clones, approximately 90% of which were seen just once. The ten largest clonotypes hold roughly 1% of the sample.

The cohort was made up of around 720 healthy bone marrow donors. At the time of sampling, all cohort members were nominally healthy, though unrecorded immune exposures were likely present. The donor was CMV seronegative and was included in the group of hundreds of seronegative cohort members. A peripheral blood sample was provided by each donor, and peripheral blood mononuclear cells were used for TCR beta sequencing. The Qiagen DNeasy Blood Extraction Kit was used to extract genomic DNA from the blood cell samples. At the junction V is shortened by 5 bases and J by 0 bases, with 10 bases in between. CDR1 and CDR2, per the germline V gene (reference sequence), are LNHNV and YYDKDF. The CDR3 measures 14 amino acids from cysteine to phenylalanine. This entry keeps only the CDR3 DNA: 42 bases, framed from base 1. The investigation overall reported the following: The earlier analysis of 587 of the donors excluded around 17 rarely observed V segments, including chromosome 9 orphons, because counts were too low. In a later genetic analysis, fewer N-insertions in productive TCRs were reported among donors in an Asian-associated ancestry cluster than the roughly 700-donor mean. Some IMGT-functional V segments, including TRBV6-2 and TRBV6-3, could not be told apart with the 87-base-pair reads, so those segments were excluded. A group of highly shared sequence variants was considered likely to be a technical artifact of the sequencing pipeline. A further reported finding was that TCR beta sequences accurately predicted the HLA-A and HLA-B alleles for most subjects in the first cohort. Only TCR beta chains were sequenced in this cohort, and the absence of alpha or paired-chain data limited detectable features. Across donors, most TCR sequences were observed very rarely, whereas some public TCRs were present in many individuals. In a later analysis, TCR association rates were found to vary across HLA loci, with the most associated TCRs seen for DRB1 alleles and the fewest for HLA-C alleles. Immune exposure information for the cohort was limited to CMV serostatus. An association between a missense DCLRE1C variant and V-gene and J-gene trimming of TCR beta chains was found in a later genetic analysis and replicated in an independent cohort. Because HLA typing was unavailable for some donors at each locus, only the typed subset was used in association tests. The classifier was reported to diagnose cytomegalovirus status with high specificity and sensitivity in both the original cohort and the validation cohort. A total of roughly 160 TCR beta chains were listed by the study as associated with cytomegalovirus. In a later analysis, most CMV-associated TCR beta chains were found to appear HLA-restricted, with HLA associations seemingly driven largely by CMV exposure. In a later analysis, around 15,000 TCR beta sequences were associated with specific HLA alleles at a false discovery rate of 0.05. In a later analysis, HLA-associated TCR beta chains were found to be more clonally expanded and to have lower generation probabilities than equally common non-associated chains. Several of the top co-occurrence clusters appeared to be linked to parvovirus B19, influenza, CMV and Epstein-Barr virus, according to a later analysis. It was suggested by the authors that the approach could potentially be generalized to other disease states and immunological phenotypes. Presence/absence analyses assumed roughly uniform sequencing depth across donors, an assumption that may not hold. Broadly in line with IMGT annotations, most TCR beta V segments showed up in productive rearrangements about 87% or about 30% of the time in an earlier analysis of a few hundred of the donors. In vitro tests confirmed that three of the cytomegalovirus-associated TCR beta chains recognize cytomegalovirus antigens. When HLA alleles, especially DR and DQ, strongly co-occurred, attributing TCR associations to individual alleles was difficult. Correlated functional status among segregating V segments might be attributable to linkage disequilibrium, but an unknown experimental factor could not be ruled out.

About this clone: Its antigen is not yet known. Per-base qualities were not stored, and no clone one base away is much larger.

Recombination linked TRBV15 to TRBJ1-1; no D gene is confidently identified. This TCR was sampled from a young woman in good health and CMV-seronegative. Sequences were obtained from PBMCs. CDR3 sequence: CATSLDSMNTEAFF. The sequenced DNA: TGTGCCACCAGCCTGGACTCGATGAACACTGAAGCTTTCTTT.